This T cell receptor beta chain was obtained from a study of Ad26.COV2.S vaccination and SARS-CoV-2 variants. Study summary: A participant enrolled in the COV1001 Ad26.COV2.S trial arm provided the sample. By the intramuscular route, Ad26.COV2.S was given once, or twice 56 days apart.

Germline V gene lookup returns CDR1 SGHKS and CDR2 YYEKEE (reference sequence). Trimming took off 4 bases at V and 2 bases at J, with 13 bases between the two ends. The CDR3 has 15 amino acids. As to treatment: roughly 19 received Ad26.COV2.S at low or high dose, single or two shots; 5 received placebo; per-sample allocation not given. Following the first vaccine or placebo injection, samples were taken on day 63. Sequenced by immunoSEQ multiplex PCR; TCRdb stores in-frame clones only, minus some. The sample lists more than 300,000 clones, about 89% occurring once. Regarding the study as a whole: Reported findings describe substantial breadth in spike-specific CD8+ and CD4+ T cell responses following vaccination. Vaccine and placebo recipients had comparable breadth of non-spike TCRs.

Comments on this clone: What it binds is not known.

The clonotype originates from a person between 18 and 65 years old who received the Ad26.COV2.S COVID-19 vaccine or a placebo. The sample in question was peripheral blood, obtained in a trial of Ad26.COV2.S vaccine versus placebo. The rearrangement links TRBV5-5 to TRBJ1-5; tentatively, D is TRBD1 (5 bases). This chain's CDR3 is CASSPQVMGNQPQHF. CDR3 bases: TGTGCCAGCAGCCCACAGGTAATGGGCAATCAGCCCCAGCATTTT.